The 7 T cell receptor beta chains below come from one sample, sequenced in a study of T cell repertoires in cytomegalovirus infection. The antigens these receptors bind are not known. TCRdb passed the reads through MiXCR, listing each CDR3 protein once. Among roughly 87,000 distinct CDR3 sequences listed, less than 30% were seen once. The specimen comprised CD8+ T cells from cultured PBMCs, sampled from culture after CMV antigen stimulation. The receptors derive from a human donor in good health (CMV status not recorded). Some clones in this sample may be carry-over from other donors' samples.

The gene calls are TRBV19 and TRBJ2-7; 9 positions match TRBD1. This CDR3 has 15 amino acids. J gave up 2 bases and V 5 bases, and 7 bases lay outside the gene matches. From germline, CDR1 is LNHDA and CDR2 SQIVND (reference sequence). The CDR3 region is CASSFGQGSPYEQYF. CDR3 in DNA: TGTGCCAGTAGTTTCGGACAGGGGTCTCCCTACGAGCAGTACTTC.

This clonotype was seen a few times. The rearrangement links TRBV19 to TRBJ2-3, with 10 bases aligning to TRBD2. J gave up 2 bases and V 5 bases, and 7 bases lay outside the gene matches. CDR3 length: 16 amino acids. Germline V gives CDR1 LNHDA, CDR2 SQIVND (reference sequence). CDR3 sequence reads: CASSWLAGAPTDTQYF. CDR3 in DNA: TGTGCCAGTAGTTGGCTAGCGGGGGCCCCCACAGATACGCAGTATTTT.

V usage is TRBV5-6 and J usage is TRBJ2-7; D ambiguous. Trimming took 0 bases from V and 7 from J, leaving 8 bases between them. There are 12 residues in the CDR3. CDR1 is SGHDT and CDR2 is YYEEEE in the germline V gene. For the CDR3, the DNA is TGTGCCAGCAGCTTGGACCCACAAGAGCAGTACTTC. This translates into CASSLDPQEQYF.

This rearrangement joins TRBV10-3 to TRBJ1-1, with 8 positions matching TRBD1. The CDR3 has 16 amino acids. V dropped 3 bases and J dropped 2; count of bases not matched to a gene: 8. The germline CDR1 and CDR2 sequences are ENHRY and SYGVKD. CDR3 nucleotides: TGTGCCATCAGTGACCGGACAGGGAGGCAAAACACTGAAGCTTTCTTT. Translating gives CAISDRTGRQNTEAFF.

J is TRBJ2-1 and V is TRBV15, with D tentatively TRBD2 (7 bases). V was shortened by 5 bases and J by 9 bases, with 17 bases between the two germline ends. In germline, CDR1 is LNHNV, CDR2 YYDKDF (reference sequence). The CDR3 loop spans 14 amino acids. CDR3: CATSGGGPSREQFF. In DNA, the CDR3 is TGTGCCACCAGCGGGGGGGGCCCTTCGCGTGAGCAGTTCTTC.

This clonotype was recorded many times. The J gene is TRBJ2-1, the V gene TRBV2, with TRBD2 identical over 7 bases. J lost 2 bases, V lost 1 base, and 5 bases had no gene match. The CDR3 runs to 16 residues. The germline V gene encodes CDR1 SNHLY and CDR2 FYNNEI. CDR3 protein: CASSEGSGVAYNEQFF. The CDR3 region has the DNA TGTGCCAGCAGTGAAGGGAGCGGGGTGGCCTACAATGAGCAGTTCTTC. The entire variable domain, with the rest obtained from reference TRBV2 and TRBJ2-1, is as follows: EPEVTQTPSHQVTQMGQEVILRCVPISNHLYFYWYRQILGQKVEFLVSFYNNEISEKSEIFDDQFSVERPDGSNFTLKIRSTKLEDSAMYFCASSEGSGVAYNEQFFGPGTRLTVL.

This clonotype came up a few times. This chain connects TRBV2 to TRBJ2-1, with D tentatively TRBD2 (6 bases). V gave up 7 bases and J gave up 5 bases, with 18 bases separating them. This CDR3 contains 15 residues. CDR1 and CDR2 (germline): SNHLY, FYNNEI. The CDR3 nucleotides read TGTGCCAGCACCCCCGTCCGGACTATCAACAATGAGCAGTTCTTC. This sequence encodes CASTPVRTINNEQFF.